This entry lists 3 T cell receptor beta chains sequenced from one sample in a study of shared clonotypes between healthy human individuals. Profiling relied on immunoSEQ multiplex PCR, and the TCRdb table lists in-frame clones only, not all of them. Found here are 2 million to 3 million clones, approximately 94% of them singletons; the top ten hold 0.35% to 0.45%. The sequenced material came from naive CD4+ T cells from PBMCs. Documented subset: CD45RA+ positively selected. The source is a man younger than 35 in good health. Some clones in this sample may be carry-over from other donors' samples.

The V and J genes are TRBV2 and TRBJ2-3, with TRBD2 identical over 14 bases. Germline V gene lookup returns CDR1 SNHLY and CDR2 FYNNEI. The length of the CDR3 is 16 residues. Unmatched junction bases numbered 14, after V lost 8 bases and J lost 10 bases. CDR3 in DNA: TGTGCCAGCTCCCGTGGCTACGGGACTAGCGGGAGTCCGCAGTATTTT. Translation gives CASSRGYGTSGSPQYF.

The V call is TRBV7-2, the J call TRBJ2-1; perhaps TRBD1 as D (5 bases). V was cut by 5 bases and J by 6 bases, with 11 bases left in between. Germline CDR1 SGHTA, CDR2 FQGNSA. CDR3 length equals 13 residues. For the CDR3, the DNA is TGTGCCAGCAGCCTAAGGCAGGGCAATGAGCAGTTCTTC. This gives the protein CASSLRQGNEQFF.

The chain uses TRBV7-2 and TRBJ1-2, with unresolved D. Germline V gene data show CDR1 as SGHTA and CDR2 as FQGNSA. The V end was cut by 5 bases, the J end by 8 bases, with 15 bases between. CDR3 length: 13 amino acids. As DNA, the CDR3 is TGTGCCAGCAGCCCGCCAGCGTCCGACGGCTACACCTTC. As protein: CASSPPASDGYTF. The full variable domain, with the rest looked up from reference TRBV7-2 and TRBJ1-2, is GAGVSQSPSNKVTEKGKDVELRCDPISGHTALYWYRQSLGQGLEFLIYFQGNSAPDKSGLPSDRFSAERTGGSVSTLTIQRTQQEDSAVYLCASSPPASDGYTFGSGTRLTVV.